This TCR beta chain was sequenced for a study of T cells in Graves' hyperthyroidism and ophthalmopathy. RNA transcripts yielded amplified TCR beta CDR3 regions. TCR CDR3 regions were first amplified by RT-PCR with HTBI primers. One entry per CDR3 protein results from TCRdb running MiXCR on the multiplex PCR reads. The table shows 300,000 to 400,000 distinct CDR3 sequences, with approximately 13% occurring only once. Germline CDR1 LGHNA, CDR2 YSLEER. CDR3 length: 16 amino acids. V gave up 1 base and J gave up 2 bases, with 15 bases separating them. This clonotype was observed many times. The TCR sequence derives from a young woman with Graves' hyperthyroidism. The sequenced sample was blood. The chain couples TRBV4-3 to TRBJ2-7, with D possibly matching TRBD2 (6 bases). The CDR3 nucleotides read TGCGCCAGCAGCCAAGGGCGGCGGGGTCCCACCTACGAGCAGTACTTC. It specifies CASSQGRRGPTYEQYF.